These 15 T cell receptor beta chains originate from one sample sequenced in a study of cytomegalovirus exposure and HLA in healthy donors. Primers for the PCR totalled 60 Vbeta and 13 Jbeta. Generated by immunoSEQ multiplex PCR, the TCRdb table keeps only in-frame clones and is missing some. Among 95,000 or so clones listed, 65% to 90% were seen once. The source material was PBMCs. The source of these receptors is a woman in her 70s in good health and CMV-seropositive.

The CDR3 coding sequence is TGTGCCAGCAGCCTGGGCGGGGCGGGAGGGCCTTTCGAGCAGTTCTTC. Protein product: CASSLGGAGGPFEQFF. The chain links TRBV7-8 to TRBJ2-1, with 9 bases matching TRBD2. The CDR3 has 16 residues. The V and J ends lost 5 bases and 10 bases, in that order; junction bases with no gene match: 15. Looked up from germline, CDR1 is SGHVS and CDR2 is FQNEAQ. The full variable domain, with the rest looked up from reference TRBV7-8 and TRBJ2-1, is GAGVSQSPRYKVAKRGQDVALRCDPISGHVSLFWYQQALGQGPEFLTYFQNEAQLDKSGLPSDRFFAERPEGSVSTLKIQRTQQEDSAVYLCASSLGGAGGPFEQFFGPGTRLTVL.

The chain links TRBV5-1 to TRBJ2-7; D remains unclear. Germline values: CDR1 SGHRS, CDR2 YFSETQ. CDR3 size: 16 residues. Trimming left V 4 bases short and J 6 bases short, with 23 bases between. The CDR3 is CASSPRSGFVSVEQYF. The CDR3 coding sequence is TGCGCCAGCAGCCCGCGGTCCGGCTTTGTGTCCGTCGAGCAGTACTTC.

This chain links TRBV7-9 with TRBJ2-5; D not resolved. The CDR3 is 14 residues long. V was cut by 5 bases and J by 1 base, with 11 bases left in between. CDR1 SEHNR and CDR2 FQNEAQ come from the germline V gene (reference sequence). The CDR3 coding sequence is TGTGCCAGCAGCGTCGACATCCTCCAAGAGACCCAGTACTTC. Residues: CASSVDILQETQYF.

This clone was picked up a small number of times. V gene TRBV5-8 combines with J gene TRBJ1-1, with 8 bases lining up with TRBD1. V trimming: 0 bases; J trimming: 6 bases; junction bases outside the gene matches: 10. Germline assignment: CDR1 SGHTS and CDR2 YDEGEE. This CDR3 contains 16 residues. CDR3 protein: CASSLGRWTGKPEAFF. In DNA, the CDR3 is TGTGCCAGCAGCTTGGGTAGGTGGACAGGGAAACCTGAAGCTTTCTTT.

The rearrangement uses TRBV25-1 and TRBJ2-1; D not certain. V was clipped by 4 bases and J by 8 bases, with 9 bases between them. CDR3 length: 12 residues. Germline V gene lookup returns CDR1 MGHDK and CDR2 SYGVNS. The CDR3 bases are TGTGCCAGCAGTGGCGCTTTGGATGAGCAGTTCTTC. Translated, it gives CASSGALDEQFF. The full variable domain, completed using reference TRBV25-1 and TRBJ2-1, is EADIYQTPRYLVIGTGKKITLECSQTMGHDKMYWYQQDPGMELHLIHYSYGVNSTEKGDLSSESTVSRIRTEHFPLTLESARPSHTSQYLCASSGALDEQFFGPGTRLTVL.

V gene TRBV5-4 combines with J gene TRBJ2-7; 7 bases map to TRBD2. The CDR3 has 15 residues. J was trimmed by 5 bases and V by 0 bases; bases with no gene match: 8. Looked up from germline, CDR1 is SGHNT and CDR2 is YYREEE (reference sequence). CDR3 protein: CASSLVNGGRDEQYF. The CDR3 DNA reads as TGTGCCAGCAGCTTGGTTAATGGTGGGAGGGACGAGCAGTACTTC.

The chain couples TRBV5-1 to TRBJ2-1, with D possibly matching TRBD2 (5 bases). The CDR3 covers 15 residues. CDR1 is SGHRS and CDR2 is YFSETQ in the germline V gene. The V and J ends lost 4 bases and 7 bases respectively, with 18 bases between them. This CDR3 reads CASSGKAARENEQFF. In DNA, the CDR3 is TGCGCCAGCAGCGGAAAGGCGGCGAGGGAGAATGAGCAGTTCTTC.

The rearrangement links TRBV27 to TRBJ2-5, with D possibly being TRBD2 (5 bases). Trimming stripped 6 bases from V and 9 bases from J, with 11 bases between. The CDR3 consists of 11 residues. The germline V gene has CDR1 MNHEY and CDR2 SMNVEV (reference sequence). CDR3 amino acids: CASSLAGAQYF. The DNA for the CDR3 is TGTGCCAGCAGCCTGGCCGGGGCCCAGTACTTC.

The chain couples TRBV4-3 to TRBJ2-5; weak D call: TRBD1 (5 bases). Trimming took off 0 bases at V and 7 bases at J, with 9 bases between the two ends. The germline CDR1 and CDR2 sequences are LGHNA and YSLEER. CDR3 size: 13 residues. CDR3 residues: CASSQDRARTQYF. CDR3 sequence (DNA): TGCGCCAGCAGCCAAGACAGGGCCAGGACCCAGTACTTC.

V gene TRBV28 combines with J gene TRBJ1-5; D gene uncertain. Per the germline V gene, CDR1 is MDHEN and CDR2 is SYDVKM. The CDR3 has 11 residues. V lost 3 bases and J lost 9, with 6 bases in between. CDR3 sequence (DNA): TGTGCCAGCAGTTTGTCGGGGCCCCAGCATTTT. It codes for CASSLSGPQHF.

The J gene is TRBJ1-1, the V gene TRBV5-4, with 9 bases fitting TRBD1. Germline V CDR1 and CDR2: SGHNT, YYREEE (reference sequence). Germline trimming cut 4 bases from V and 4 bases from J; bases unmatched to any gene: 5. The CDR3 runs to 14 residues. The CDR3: CASSHRGLPTEAFF. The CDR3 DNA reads TGTGCCAGCAGCCACAGGGGGCTTCCCACTGAAGCTTTCTTT.

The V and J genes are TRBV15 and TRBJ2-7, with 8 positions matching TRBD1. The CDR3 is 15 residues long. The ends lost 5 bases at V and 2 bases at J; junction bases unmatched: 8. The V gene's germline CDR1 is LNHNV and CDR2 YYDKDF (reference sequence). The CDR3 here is CATSARAGGPYEQYF. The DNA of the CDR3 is TGTGCCACCAGCGCCCGAGCAGGGGGCCCCTACGAGCAGTACTTC.

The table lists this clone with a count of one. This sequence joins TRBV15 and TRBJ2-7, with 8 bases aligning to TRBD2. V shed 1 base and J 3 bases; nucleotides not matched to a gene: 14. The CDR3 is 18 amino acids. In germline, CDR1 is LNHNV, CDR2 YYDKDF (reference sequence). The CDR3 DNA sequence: TGTGCCACCAGCAGAGTGGGTAGCGGGGCTAGCGCGGGCTACGAGCAGTACTTC. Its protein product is CATSRVGSGASAGYEQYF.

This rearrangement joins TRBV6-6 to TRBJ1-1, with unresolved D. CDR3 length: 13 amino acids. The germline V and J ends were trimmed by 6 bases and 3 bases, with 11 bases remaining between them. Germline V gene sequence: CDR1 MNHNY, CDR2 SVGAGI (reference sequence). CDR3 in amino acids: CASRPQVDTEAFF. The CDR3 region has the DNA TGTGCCAGCAGACCACAAGTGGACACTGAAGCTTTCTTT.

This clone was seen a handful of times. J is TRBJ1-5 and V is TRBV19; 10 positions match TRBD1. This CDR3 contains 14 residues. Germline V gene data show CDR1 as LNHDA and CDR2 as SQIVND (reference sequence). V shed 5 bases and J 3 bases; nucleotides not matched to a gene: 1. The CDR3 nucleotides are TGTGCCAGTAGTGGGACAGGGGACAATCAGCCCCAGCATTTT. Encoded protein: CASSGTGDNQPQHF.